This T cell receptor (beta chain) stems from a study of blood T cell repertoires in COVID-19 (dated by TCRdb to the early 2020s). About the investigation overall: Samples from collaborators originated in the United States, Italy and Spain and spanned both the acute and convalescent phases of COVID-19. The material from the prospective study consisted of cDNA or gDNA derived from T cells, B-cell-depleted T cells, or PBMCs. Deeply sampled blood TCRbeta repertoires from subjects exposed to, actively infected with, or recovered from COVID-19 were included in the dataset. A de-identified subject ID, COVID-19 status, age in years and sex were almost always included in the sample metadata. Where HLA class I and class II types were available, the types were taken from metadata supplied by the sample provider, not from assay-based typing. Samples came from the ongoing ImmuneRACE study (first 160 participants) plus 1,254 subjects from 6 global collaborators. A freely available public database, intended as a resource for researchers studying the immune response to SARS-CoV-2, is where the repertoires were released. What the authors observed across the whole study: The quantity of clinical and demographic metadata differed by source and by participant and was supplied without curation.

Turning to this clone: No antigen is known for it. No much larger clone exists at a distance of one base, and base qualities are not known.

TCRbeta CDR3 regions were amplified from genomic DNA by means of the immunoSEQ Assay, a bias-controlled multiplex PCR. In the original analysis: Within the assay, amplification of reference gene primers was used to estimate how many nucleated cells each sample contained. Sequence reads were collapsed and filtered to measure the absolute abundance of every unique TCRbeta CDR3 rearrangement. For each sample, productive Simpson clonality was calculated as the square root of Simpson's diversity index across productive rearrangements. TCRdb took this table from immuneACCESS and kept in-frame rearrangements with V and J called. Such tables lack part of the clones; where checked against another copy, unresolved V genes explain under half of the gap, and the rest is unexplained. That table is the source of V, J and clone size, and D and trimming were worked out from the DNA. The sample contains approximately 300,000 clones, roughly 86% of them found a single time. The biggest ten clones account for around 11% of the sample.

At one collaborating source in Seattle, patients were enrolled during active infection and were followed longitudinally through the course of disease. The collaborating institutions used their own protocols to collect whole blood in K2EDTA tubes. For TCRbeta analysis, collaborators shipped samples in one of three forms: frozen whole blood, isolated PBMCs, or DNA extracted from either of those sample types. This TCR came from a woman aged 25 to 39 with COVID-19, enrolled during active disease. The sample consisted of peripheral blood.

The CDR3 region has the sequence CASTRDSQETQYF. The DNA sequence is as follows: TGTGCCAGCACCAGGGACAGCCAAGAGACCCAGTACTTC. The receptor chain draws on TRBV7-9 and TRBJ2-5, with TRBD1 matching 7 junction bases. From a lookup of the germline V gene (reference sequence), CDR1 and CDR2 are SEHNR and FQNEAQ. Trimming leaves V shorter by 7 bases and J shorter by 1 base, with the junction holding 3 bases beyond the gene matches. The CDR3 covers 13 residues, taking in both the cysteine and the phenylalanine. Solely the CDR3 DNA is kept, with 39 bases framed from the first base.